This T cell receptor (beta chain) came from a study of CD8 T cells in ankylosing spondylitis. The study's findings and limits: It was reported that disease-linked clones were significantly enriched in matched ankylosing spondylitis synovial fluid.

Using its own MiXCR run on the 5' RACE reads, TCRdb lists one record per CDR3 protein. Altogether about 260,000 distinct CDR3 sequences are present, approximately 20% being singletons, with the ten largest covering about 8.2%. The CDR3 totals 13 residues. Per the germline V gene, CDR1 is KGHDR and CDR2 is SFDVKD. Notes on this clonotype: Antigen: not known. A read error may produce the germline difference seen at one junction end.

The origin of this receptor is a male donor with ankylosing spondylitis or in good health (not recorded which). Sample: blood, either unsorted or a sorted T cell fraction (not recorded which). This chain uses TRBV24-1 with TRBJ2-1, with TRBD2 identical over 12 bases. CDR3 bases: TGTGCCACCAGTGAGTTAACTAGCGGGAGGCTCCTCTTC. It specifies CATSELTSGRLLF.